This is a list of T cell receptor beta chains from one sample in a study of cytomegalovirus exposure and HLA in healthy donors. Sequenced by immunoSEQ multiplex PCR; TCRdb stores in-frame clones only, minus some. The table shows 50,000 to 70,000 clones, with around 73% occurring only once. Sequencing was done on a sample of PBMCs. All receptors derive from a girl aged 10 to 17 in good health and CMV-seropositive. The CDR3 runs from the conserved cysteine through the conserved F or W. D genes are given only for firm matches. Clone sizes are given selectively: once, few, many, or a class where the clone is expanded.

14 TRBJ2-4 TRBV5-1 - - TGCGCCAGCAGCTTGGGAGAGGAGGTAAACATTCAGTACTTC CASSLGEEVNIQYF
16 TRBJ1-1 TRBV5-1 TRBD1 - TGCGCCAGCAGCTTCGTTACAGGGGCCCCGAACACTGAAGCTTTCTTT CASSFVTGAPNTEAFF
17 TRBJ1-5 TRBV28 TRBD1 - TGTGCCAGCAGTCCCCGGACAGGGGGCGGGAATAATCAGCCCCAGCATTTT CASSPRTGGGNNQPQHF
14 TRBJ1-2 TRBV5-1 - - TGCGCCAGCAGCCCGGACAGTGGAACGCATGGCTACACCTTC CASSPDSGTHGYTF
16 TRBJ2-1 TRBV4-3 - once TGCGCCAGCAGCCAAGACACCGGGGGAGTTTACAATGAGCAGTTCTTC CASSQDTGGVYNEQFF
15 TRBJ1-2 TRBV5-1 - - TGCGCCAGCCACAACGGGGGGCCAGGGAACTATGGCTACACCTTC CASHNGGPGNYGYTF
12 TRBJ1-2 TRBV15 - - TGTGCCACCTCTCGCTCCCTAGGTGGCTACACCTTC CATSRSLGGYTF
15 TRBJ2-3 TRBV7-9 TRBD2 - TGTGCCAGCTTCTCCACTAGCGGGGGGTTAGATACGCAGTATTTT CASFSTSGGLDTQYF
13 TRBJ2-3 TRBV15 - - TGTGCCACCAGTTGGATTGGGGGGGATACGCAGTATTTT CATSWIGGDTQYF
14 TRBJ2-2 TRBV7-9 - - TGTGCCAGCAGCTATGTATATCTCACCGGGGAGCTGTTTTTT CASSYVYLTGELFF
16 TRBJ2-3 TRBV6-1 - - TGTGCCAGCAGCGAAGCAACCCAGCGGGGCAGGGGTACGCAGTATTTT CASSEATQRGRGTQYF
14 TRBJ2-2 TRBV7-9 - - TGTGCCAGCAGCTTAACCCTAGGCTCCGGGGAGCTGTTTTTT CASSLTLGSGELFF
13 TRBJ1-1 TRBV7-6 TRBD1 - TGTGCCAGCAGCCCATCAGGGGGCACTGAAGCTTTCTTT CASSPSGGTEAFF
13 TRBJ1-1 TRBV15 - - TGTGCCACCGCTGCTCTTGGGGAGGCTGAAGCTTTCTTT CATAALGEAEAFF
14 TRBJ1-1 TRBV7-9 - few TGTGCCAGCGGGGGGGCGAGAAGGTCCACTGAAGCTTTCTTT CASGGARRSTEAFF
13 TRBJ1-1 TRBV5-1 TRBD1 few TGCGCCAGCAGCTCGACAGGGTCCACTGAAGCTTTCTTT CASSSTGSTEAFF
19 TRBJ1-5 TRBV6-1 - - TGTGCCAGCAGTGAAATTAAGGGGAGCGGGTATGGGAGAAATCAGCCCCAGCATTTT CASSEIKGSGYGRNQPQHF
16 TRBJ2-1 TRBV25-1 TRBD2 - TGTGCCAGCAGTCCCTCCGACCGGAAAGCGGGGAATGAGCAGTTCTTC CASSPSDRKAGNEQFF
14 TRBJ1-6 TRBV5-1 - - TGCGCCAGCAGCCGAACTGACAATAATTCACCCCTCCACTTT CASSRTDNNSPLHF
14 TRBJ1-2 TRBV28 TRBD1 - TGTGCCAGCAGATCTACAGGGGACGGCTATGGCTACACCTTC CASRSTGDGYGYTF
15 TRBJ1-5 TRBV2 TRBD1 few TGTGCCAGCAGTGGCACAGGGGGCGATTTTCAGCCCCAGCATTTT CASSGTGGDFQPQHF